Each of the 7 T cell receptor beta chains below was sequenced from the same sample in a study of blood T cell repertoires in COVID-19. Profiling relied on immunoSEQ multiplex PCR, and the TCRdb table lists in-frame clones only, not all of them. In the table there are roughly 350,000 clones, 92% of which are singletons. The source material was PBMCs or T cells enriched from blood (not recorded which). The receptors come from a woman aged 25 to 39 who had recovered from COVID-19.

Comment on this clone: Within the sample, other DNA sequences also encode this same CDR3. In nucleotides, the CDR3 is TGTGCCAGCAGCCGGACAGGGGGCGGTTATGGCTACACCTTC. It codes for CASSRTGGGYGYTF. This chain joins TRBV28 and TRBJ1-2; 11 nucleotides agree with TRBD1. V was clipped by 6 bases and J by 5 bases; unmatched bases: 5. Germline lookup yields CDR1 MDHEN and CDR2 SYDVKM. The CDR3 contains 14 residues.

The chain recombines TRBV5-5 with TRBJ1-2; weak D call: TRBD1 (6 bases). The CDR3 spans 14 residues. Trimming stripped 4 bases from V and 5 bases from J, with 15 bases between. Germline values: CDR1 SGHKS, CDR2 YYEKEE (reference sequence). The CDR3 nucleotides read TGTGCCAGCAGCCCGGGACAAGCGTTATATGGCTACACCTTC. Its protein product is CASSPGQALYGYTF.

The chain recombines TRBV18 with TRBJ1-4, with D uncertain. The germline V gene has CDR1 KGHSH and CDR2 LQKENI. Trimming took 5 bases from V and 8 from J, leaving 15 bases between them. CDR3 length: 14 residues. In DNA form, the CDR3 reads TGTGCCAGCTCAAACATAACGGGAGGGGAAAAACTGTTTTTT. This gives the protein CASSNITGGEKLFF.

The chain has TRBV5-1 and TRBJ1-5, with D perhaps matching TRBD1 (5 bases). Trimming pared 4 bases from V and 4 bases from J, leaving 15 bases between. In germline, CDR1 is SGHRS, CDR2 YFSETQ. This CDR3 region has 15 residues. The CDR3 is CASSPAGQPNQPQHF. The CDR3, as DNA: TGCGCCAGCAGCCCGGCGGGGCAGCCTAATCAGCCCCAGCATTTT.

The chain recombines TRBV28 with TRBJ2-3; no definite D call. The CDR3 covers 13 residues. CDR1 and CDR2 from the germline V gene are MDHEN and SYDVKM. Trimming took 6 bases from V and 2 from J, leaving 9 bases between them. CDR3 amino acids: CASRPTLTDTQYF. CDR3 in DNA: TGTGCCAGCAGGCCGACTCTCACAGATACGCAGTATTTT.

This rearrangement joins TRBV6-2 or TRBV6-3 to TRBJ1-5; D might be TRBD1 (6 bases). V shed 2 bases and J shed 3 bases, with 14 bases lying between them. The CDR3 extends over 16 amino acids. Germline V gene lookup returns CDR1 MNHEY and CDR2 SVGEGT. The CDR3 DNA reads TGTGCCAGCAGTTACGCTAACTACAGGGACAATCAGCCCCAGCATTTT. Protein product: CASSYANYRDNQPQHF.

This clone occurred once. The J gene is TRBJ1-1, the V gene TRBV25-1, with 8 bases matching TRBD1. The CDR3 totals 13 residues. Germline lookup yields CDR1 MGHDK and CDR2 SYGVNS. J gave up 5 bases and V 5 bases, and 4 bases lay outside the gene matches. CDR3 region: CASSTGGMTEAFF. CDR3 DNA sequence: TGTGCCAGCAGTACAGGGGGTATGACTGAAGCTTTCTTT. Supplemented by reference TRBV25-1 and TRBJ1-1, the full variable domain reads EADIYQTPRYLVIGTGKKITLECSQTMGHDKMYWYQQDPGMELHLIHYSYGVNSTEKGDLSSESTVSRIRTEHFPLTLESARPSHTSQYLCASSTGGMTEAFFGQGTRLTVV.